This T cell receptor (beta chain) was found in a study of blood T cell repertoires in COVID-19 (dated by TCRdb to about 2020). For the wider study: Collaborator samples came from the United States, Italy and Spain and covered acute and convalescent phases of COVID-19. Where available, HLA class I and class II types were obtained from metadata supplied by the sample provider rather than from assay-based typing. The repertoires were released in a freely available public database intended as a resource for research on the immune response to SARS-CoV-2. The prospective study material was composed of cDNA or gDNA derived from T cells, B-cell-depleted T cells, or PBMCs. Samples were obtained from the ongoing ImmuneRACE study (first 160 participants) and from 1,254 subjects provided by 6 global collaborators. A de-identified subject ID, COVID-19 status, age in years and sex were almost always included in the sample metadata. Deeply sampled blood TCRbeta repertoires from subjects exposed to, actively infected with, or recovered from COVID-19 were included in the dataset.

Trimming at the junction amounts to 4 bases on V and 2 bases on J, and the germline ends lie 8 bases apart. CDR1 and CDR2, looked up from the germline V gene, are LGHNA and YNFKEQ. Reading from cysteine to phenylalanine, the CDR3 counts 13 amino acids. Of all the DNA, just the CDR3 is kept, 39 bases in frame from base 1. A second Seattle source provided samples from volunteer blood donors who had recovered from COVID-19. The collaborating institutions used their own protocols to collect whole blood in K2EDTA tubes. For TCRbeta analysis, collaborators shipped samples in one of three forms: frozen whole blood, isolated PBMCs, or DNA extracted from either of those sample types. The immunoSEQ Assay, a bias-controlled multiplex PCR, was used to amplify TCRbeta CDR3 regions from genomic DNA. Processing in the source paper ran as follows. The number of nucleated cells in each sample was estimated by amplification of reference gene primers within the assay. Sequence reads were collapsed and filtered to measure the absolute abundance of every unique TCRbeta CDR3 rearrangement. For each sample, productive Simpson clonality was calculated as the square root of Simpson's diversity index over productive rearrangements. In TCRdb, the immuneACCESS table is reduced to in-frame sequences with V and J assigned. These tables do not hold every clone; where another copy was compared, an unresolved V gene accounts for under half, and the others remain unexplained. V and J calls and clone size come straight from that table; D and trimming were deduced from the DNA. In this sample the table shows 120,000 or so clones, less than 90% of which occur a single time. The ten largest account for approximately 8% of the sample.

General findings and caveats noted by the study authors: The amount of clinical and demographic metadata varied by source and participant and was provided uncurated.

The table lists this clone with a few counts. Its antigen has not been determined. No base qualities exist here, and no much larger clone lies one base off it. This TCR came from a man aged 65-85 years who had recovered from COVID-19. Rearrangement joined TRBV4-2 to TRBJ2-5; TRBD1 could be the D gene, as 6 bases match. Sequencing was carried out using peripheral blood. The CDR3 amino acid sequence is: CASSRQEQETQYF. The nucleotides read TGTGCCAGCAGCCGACAGGAACAAGAGACCCAGTACTTC.